This record looks at one T cell receptor (beta chain) sequence and its context. What it binds is not known. The entry originates in a study of vaccination and CD4 T cells after COVID-19. Sample treatment: 10-day PBMC culture with coronavirus spike peptide pools or control peptides (ViraFEST assay). Oncomine TCR Beta short-read sequencing was applied to DNA from cultured CD4+ T cells. MiXCR, applied by TCRdb to the PCR reads, yields one record per CDR3 protein. The profile shows 10,000 to 13,000 distinct CDR3 sequences, less than 40% of them singletons. Germline values: CDR1 DFQATT, CDR2 SNEGSKA (reference sequence). The V end lost 5 bases, the J end lost 6 bases, and 8 bases lay between the germline ends. This CDR3 spans 11 amino acids.

Material: CD4+ T cells from blood, cultured in vitro. The V and J genes are TRBV20-1 and TRBJ2-4; a weak D match, TRBD1 (6 bases). The sequence was obtained from a human donor who had recovered from COVID-19. CDR3 amino acids: CSALQGNIQYF. CDR3 nucleotides: TGCAGTGCTTTACAGGGAAACATTCAGTACTTC.